In this sample, the clone carrying this TCR beta chain turned up once. Its antigen is unknown. Profiling relied on immunoSEQ multiplex PCR, and the TCRdb table lists in-frame clones only, not all of them. The repertoire holds 25,000 to 30,000 clones, with about four fifths as singletons. The data originate from a study of T cell repertoires in ileal Crohn's disease. Broader study findings: All patients with clonality above 26.8% had endoscopic recurrence.

The clonotype was recovered from an adult with Crohn's disease. Sequences were obtained from ileal tissue.

CDR3 in DNA: TGTGCCAGCAGCCTCGAACGACAGGGCACTGAAGCTTTCTTT. Translating gives CASSLERQGTEAFF. V usage is TRBV7-2 and J usage is TRBJ1-1; 7 bases align to TRBD1. Germline CDR1 is SGHTA and CDR2 is FQGNSA. Trimming at V came to 5 bases and at J to 4 bases, leaving 7 bases not matched to a gene. The CDR3 has 14 amino acids.